This TCR beta chain was sequenced during a study of CD4 T cells in relation to SARS-CoV-2 and coronaviruses. Overall study: PBMCs were cultured with antigen for roughly nine days before TCR beta sequencing.

CD4+ T cells from unexposed donors were obtained before the COVID-19 pandemic (2011-2018). Isolation of CD4+ T cells took place after nine to ten days in culture. Testing used SARS-CoV-2 S/N and four cold-coronavirus spikes on unexposed-donor CD4+ T cells, cells permitting. Cultures held roughly 2 million PBMCs per well with approximately 10 IU/ml IL-2. Half the medium was replaced with IL-2 medium on days 3 and 7. This CDR3 is 16 amino acids long. Germline-derived CDR1 and CDR2 are SGHTA and FQGNSA. V shed 5 bases and J 1 base; nucleotides not matched to a gene: 3. Concerning this clone itself: Its antigen is not known.

Profiled with immunoSEQ multiplex PCR; TCRdb holds only in-frame clones, not every one. In the table there are about 20,000 clones, around 67% of which are singletons. This TCR was recovered from a human donor in good health. Sequenced material: CD4+ T cells from PBMCs, cultured in vitro. The rearrangement links TRBV7-2 to TRBJ2-3; 13 nucleotides match TRBD2. The CDR3 sequence: CASSRTSGSRTDTQYF. The CDR3 bases are TGTGCCAGCAGCCGGACTAGCGGGAGCCGCACAGATACGCAGTATTTT.